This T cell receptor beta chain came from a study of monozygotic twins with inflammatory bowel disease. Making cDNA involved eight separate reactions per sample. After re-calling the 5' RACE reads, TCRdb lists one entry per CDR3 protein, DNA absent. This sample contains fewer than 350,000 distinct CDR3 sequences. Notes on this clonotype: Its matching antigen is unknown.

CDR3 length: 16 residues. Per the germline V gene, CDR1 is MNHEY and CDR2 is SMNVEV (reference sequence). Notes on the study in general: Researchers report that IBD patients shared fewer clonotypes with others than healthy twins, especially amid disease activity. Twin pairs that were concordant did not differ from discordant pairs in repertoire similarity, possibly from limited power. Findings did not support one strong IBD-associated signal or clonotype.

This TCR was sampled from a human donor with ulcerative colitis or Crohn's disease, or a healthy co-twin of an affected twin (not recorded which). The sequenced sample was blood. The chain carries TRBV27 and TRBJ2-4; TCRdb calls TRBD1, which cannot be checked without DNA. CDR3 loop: CASSASGTIPKNMQYF.